Each of the 22 T cell receptor beta chains below was sequenced from the same sample in a study of T-cell memory formation after mild COVID-19. TCRdb reprocessed the 5' RACE reads with MiXCR, giving one entry per CDR3 protein. This sample has some 190,000 distinct CDR3 sequences; 15% to 20% occur once, and the top ten carry approximately 2%. Sequenced sample: PBMCs or a T cell subset sorted from them (not recorded which). The receptor source for this set is an adult woman who had mild COVID-19 (a few samples of this study predate the infection). Cell type and time point are not known.

The CDR3: CASSSTGRGEQYF. In DNA, the CDR3 is TGTGCCAGCAGTTCGACAGGGAGGGGCGAGCAGTACTTC. The genes are TRBV27 and TRBJ2-7; either TRBD1 or TRBD2 may fit D (7 bases each). V lost 4 bases and J lost 6, with 13 bases in between. Per germline, CDR1 MNHEY and CDR2 SMNVEV (reference sequence). CDR3 length: 13 residues.

This clonotype was found a few times. V gene TRBV5-6 combines with J gene TRBJ1-2, with TRBD1 as a possible D gene (6 bases). There are 14 residues in the CDR3. The germline CDR1 and CDR2 sequences are SGHDT and YYEEEE. Trimming shortened V by 2 bases and J by 4 bases, and 12 bases separated the two germline ends. The CDR3 protein is CASSFGQTPYGYTF. The CDR3 DNA follows: TGTGCCAGCAGCTTCGGACAGACCCCCTATGGCTACACCTTC.

This clonotype was found a few times. The chain employs TRBV7-6 and TRBJ2-3, with D unclear. The CDR3 covers 16 residues. V was clipped by 0 bases and J by 0 bases, with 10 bases between them. Germline lookup yields CDR1 SGHVS and CDR2 FNYEAQ. DNA of the CDR3: TGTGCCAGCAGCTTAGCGGGCGGTTCGAGCACAGATACGCAGTATTTT. This encodes CASSLAGGSSTDTQYF.

This clonotype was seen more than once but under ten times. This chain links TRBV7-9 with TRBJ1-2, with D perhaps matching TRBD1 (6 bases). Germline-derived CDR1 and CDR2 are SEHNR and FQNEAQ (reference sequence). CDR3 length: 14 residues. V gave up 2 bases and J gave up 5 bases, with 12 bases separating them. The CDR3 loop is CASSLPAGAYGYTF. In DNA form, the CDR3 reads TGTGCCAGCAGCTTACCCGCAGGGGCGTATGGCTACACCTTC.

The chain uses TRBV15 and TRBJ2-2; D is unresolved. The V gene's germline CDR1 is LNHNV and CDR2 YYDKDF (reference sequence). The CDR3 spans 17 residues. The V end lost 0 bases, the J end lost 0 bases, and 11 bases lay between the germline ends. The CDR3 protein is CATSRDSRRTNTGELFF. CDR3 nucleotide sequence: TGTGCCACCAGCAGAGATAGTAGACGGACGAACACCGGGGAGCTGTTTTTT.

The chain employs TRBV18 and TRBJ2-3, with TRBD2 identical over 12 bases. The germline V gene encodes CDR1 KGHSH and CDR2 LQKENI. The V and J ends lost 9 bases and 4 bases, in that order; junction bases with no gene match: 2. CDR3 length: 13 residues. The CDR3 bases are TGTGCCAGTAGACTAGCGGGAGCAGATACGCAGTATTTT. Its protein product is CASRLAGADTQYF.

This clonotype has a single count. The chain is built from TRBV24-1 and TRBJ1-6, with 8 bases lining up with TRBD1. This CDR3 has 14 amino acids. The ends lost 3 bases at V and 7 bases at J; junction bases unmatched: 1. Germline lookup yields CDR1 KGHDR and CDR2 SFDVKD. The CDR3 protein is CATSDGQGNSPLHF. In nucleotides, the CDR3 is TGTGCCACCAGTGATGGACAGGGAAATTCACCCCTCCACTTT.

This clonotype was detected only once. V and J are TRBV7-2 and TRBJ2-3; 8 nucleotides match TRBD1. There are 13 residues in the CDR3. Germline V lookup: CDR1 SGHTA, CDR2 FQGNSA. Trimming took 4 bases from V and 6 from J; bases not matched to a gene: 3. The CDR3 DNA is TGTGCCAGCAGCTGGACAGGGTCGGATACGCAGTATTTT. It translates to CASSWTGSDTQYF.

The rearrangement links TRBV9 to TRBJ2-1, with 13 bases fitting TRBD2. V trimming: 3 bases; J trimming: 6 bases; junction bases outside the gene matches: 6. Germline loops: CDR1 SGDLS, CDR2 YYNGEE. The CDR3 runs 16 residues. CDR3 amino acids: CASSANRLAGGNEQFF. The CDR3 coding sequence is TGTGCCAGCAGCGCAAACCGACTAGCGGGAGGCAATGAGCAGTTCTTC.

This clonotype was found a few times. J is TRBJ1-6 and V is TRBV4-3, with 7 bases that match TRBD1. J lost 0 bases, V lost 5 bases, and 7 bases had no gene match. Germline values: CDR1 LGHNA, CDR2 YSLEER. The CDR3 covers 17 residues. The CDR3 here is CASSYGTASSYNSPLHF. The CDR3, as DNA: TGCGCCAGCAGCTACGGGACAGCCAGCTCCTATAATTCACCCCTCCACTTT.

This clonotype was recorded a few times. The chain combines TRBV5-1 with TRBJ2-7, with 9 nucleotides matching TRBD1. CDR1 is SGHRS and CDR2 is YFSETQ in the germline V gene. CDR3 length: 13 amino acids. The V segment lost 9 bases and the J segment 2 bases; nucleotides outside the gene matches: 6. CDR3 in amino acids: CAIIQGATYEQYF. The DNA of the CDR3 is TGCGCCATCATACAGGGGGCCACCTACGAGCAGTACTTC. The whole variable domain, remainder taken from reference TRBV5-1 and TRBJ2-7, is KAGVTQTPRYLIKTRGQQVTLSCSPISGHRSVSWYQQTPGQGLQFLFEYFSETQRNKGNFPGRFSGRQFSNSRSEMNVSTLELGDSALYLCAIIQGATYEQYFGPGTRLTVT.

J is TRBJ1-1 and V is TRBV11-3, with D perhaps TRBD1 (5 bases). Germline CDR1 is SGHNT and CDR2 is YENEEA. The CDR3 runs to 17 residues. Trimming stripped 4 bases from V and 5 bases from J, with 23 bases between. The CDR3 DNA reads TGTGCCAGCAGCTCCGCATGGGGAAGGGGAAAGGAAACTGAAGCTTTCTTT. It is translated as CASSSAWGRGKETEAFF.

The CDR3 coding sequence is TGCGCCAGCAGCTTGCAAGGGCAGGGAGTCAGTGGCACTAATGAAAAACTGTTTTTT. Encoded protein: CASSLQGQGVSGTNEKLFF. The V and J genes are TRBV5-1 and TRBJ1-4; a weak D match, TRBD1 (5 bases). The ends were cut back, 1 base at V and 2 bases at J, with 21 bases in the middle. Germline V gene sequence: CDR1 SGHRS, CDR2 YFSETQ. This CDR3 contains 19 residues.

The V gene is TRBV20-1, the J gene TRBJ1-2; 9 bases are shared with TRBD1. The CDR3 extends over 14 amino acids. V lost 6 bases, J lost 6 bases, and 11 bases stayed unmatched. Germline assignment: CDR1 DFQATT and CDR2 SNEGSKA (reference sequence). The CDR3 DNA reads TGCAGTGCCTCCGACAGGGGGTTATTCGATGGCTACACCTTC. This sequence encodes CSASDRGLFDGYTF.

In this sample, this clonotype turned up a few times. The chain joins TRBV6-1 to TRBJ2-5; D unresolved. Germline V gene sequence: CDR1 MNHNS, CDR2 SASEGT. The V gene lost 6 bases and the J gene lost 4 bases, with 12 bases spanning the gap. There are 13 residues in the CDR3. The CDR3 coding sequence is TGTGCCAGCAGGATTTCGGAGATAGAGACCCAGTACTTC. Translated, it gives CASRISEIETQYF.

V and J are TRBV10-3 and TRBJ2-5; D may be TRBD1 or TRBD2 (5 bases each). V lost 3 bases and J lost 5, with 16 bases in between. Germline CDR1 is ENHRY and CDR2 is SYGVKD. This CDR3 is built from 15 residues. In DNA, the CDR3 is TGTGCCATCAGTGATTTCGTAAAGGGACGCGAGACCCAGTACTTC. Translated: CAISDFVKGRETQYF.

V gene TRBV29-1 combines with J gene TRBJ2-1; tentatively, D is TRBD1 (6 bases). Trimming cost V 5 bases and J 3 bases, with 14 bases left between them. The germline CDR1 and CDR2 sequences are SQVTM and ANQGSEA. CDR3 length: 14 residues. As DNA, the CDR3 is TGCAGCGTTCCCGGACAGCCGTTCTACAATGAGCAGTTCTTC. The encoded protein is CSVPGQPFYNEQFF.

In its sample, this clonotype was seen a few times. The CDR3 nucleotides are TGTGCCAGCACTGATGCTGGGACAGGGGGATATGGCACTGAAGCTTTCTTT. Encoded protein: CASTDAGTGGYGTEAFF. V is TRBV12-3 or TRBV12-4 and J is TRBJ1-1, with TRBD1 matching 11 bases. Losses at the gene ends were 7 bases for V and 4 bases for J; bases not matched to a gene: 14. This CDR3 has 17 amino acids.

This clonotype was seen only a few times. This rearrangement joins TRBV6-5 to TRBJ1-1; the D gene is possibly TRBD1 (6 bases). Germline values: CDR1 MNHEY, CDR2 SVGAGI. The CDR3 has 13 amino acids. V gave up 6 bases and J gave up 1 base, with 9 bases separating them. In DNA form, the CDR3 reads TGTGCCAGCAGAGGACAGTCGAACACTGAAGCTTTCTTT. Encoded protein: CASRGQSNTEAFF.

This chain links TRBV7-3 with TRBJ2-7, with 8 bases lining up with TRBD2. The germline V gene encodes CDR1 SGHTA and CDR2 FQGTGA. Trimming removed 5 bases from V and 5 bases from J; junction bases left unmatched: 11. The CDR3 is 15 residues long. The CDR3 region is CASSPSRGRPDEQYF. DNA of the CDR3: TGTGCCAGCAGCCCGTCCCGCGGGAGGCCGGACGAGCAGTACTTC.

This clonotype has a handful of counts. Written as DNA, the CDR3 is TGTGCCAGCAGTGAATGGACCGGGACTAGCGGGGGGAATGAGCAGTTCTTC. Encoded protein: CASSEWTGTSGGNEQFF. V and J are TRBV25-1 and TRBJ2-1, with 15 positions matching TRBD2. The CDR3 has 17 residues. V gave up 1 base and J gave up 7 bases; unmatched junction bases: 5. Germline V lookup: CDR1 MGHDK, CDR2 SYGVNS.

This chain joins TRBV3-1 and TRBJ2-1, with D perhaps matching TRBD1 or TRBD2 (5 bases each). Trimming shortened V by 1 base and J by 2 bases, and 9 bases separated the two germline ends. CDR3 length equals 15 residues. Per the germline V gene, CDR1 is LGHDT and CDR2 is YNNKEL (reference sequence). CDR3 sequence: CASSQGGVAYNEQFF. In DNA, the CDR3 is TGTGCCAGCAGCCAAGGAGGGGTGGCCTACAATGAGCAGTTCTTC.